A single sample gave rise to the 26 T cell receptor beta chains below, sequenced in a study of radiotherapy plus CTLA-4 blockade in lung cancer. Measured with immunoSEQ multiplex PCR; TCRdb has only the in-frame clones, and not every one. The data contain approximately 77,000 clones, about 84% of them singletons. This specimen consisted of peripheral blood, obtained from a patient treated with radiotherapy plus ipilimumab. The receptors here all came from a human donor with non-small cell lung cancer who had stable disease on radiotherapy plus ipilimumab.

This chain connects TRBV2 to TRBJ1-2; 7 bases are shared with TRBD1. The CDR3 extends over 14 amino acids. J was trimmed by 3 bases and V by 4 bases; bases with no gene match: 5. Germline CDR1 SNHLY, CDR2 FYNNEI. The CDR3 DNA follows: TGTGCCAGCAGTGCAGGGGGGCTGGACTATGGCTACACCTTC. This codes for CASSAGGLDYGYTF.

V and J are TRBV7-2 and TRBJ2-1, with D possibly TRBD2 on 5 matching bases. This CDR3 contains 14 residues. Germline V CDR1 and CDR2: SGHTA, FQGNSA. V lost 1 base to trimming and J lost 4 bases, with 8 bases between them. This chain's CDR3 is CASSLDGVYNEQFF. Here the CDR3 DNA reads TGTGCCAGCAGCTTAGACGGGGTTTACAATGAGCAGTTCTTC.

V usage is TRBV7-8 and J usage is TRBJ2-7; the match to TRBD2 covers 10 bases. V gave up 5 bases and J gave up 7 bases; unmatched junction bases: 8. CDR3 length: 14 amino acids. The germline CDR1 and CDR2 sequences are SGHVS and FQNEAQ. CDR3 protein: CASSPTSGIWEQYF. The CDR3, as DNA: TGTGCCAGCAGCCCCACTAGCGGGATATGGGAGCAGTACTTC.

A note on this clone: Mismatch with germline at one junction end may stem from a read error. The V gene is TRBV7-7, the J gene TRBJ2-1, with D tentatively TRBD1 (6 bases). The CDR3 loop spans 14 amino acids. From germline, CDR1 is SSHAT and CDR2 FNYEAQ (reference sequence). The CDR3, as DNA: TGTGCTAGCAGCTTGGTCCTAGGGGGTGCTGAGCAGTTCTTC. It yields the protein CASSLVLGGAEQFF.

This chain uses TRBV6-1 with TRBJ2-5; perhaps TRBD2 as D (6 bases). Germline CDR1 MNHNS, CDR2 SASEGT. V was cut by 8 bases and J by 5 bases, with 21 bases left in between. CDR3 length equals 15 residues. As DNA, the CDR3 is TGTGCCAGCTCGCGGGACGGGCGTGTCGCGGAGACCCAGTACTTC. It yields the protein CASSRDGRVAETQYF.

V gene TRBV6-5 combines with J gene TRBJ2-7; either TRBD1 or TRBD2 may supply D (5 bases each). V lost 2 bases and J 2 bases, leaving 10 bases between the germline ends. Germline lookup yields CDR1 MNHEY and CDR2 SVGAGI. The CDR3 length is 14 residues. The DNA of the CDR3 is TGTGCCAGCAGTTACACCGGGACGGCCTACGAGCAGTACTTC. Its protein product is CASSYTGTAYEQYF.

This chain uses TRBV5-1 with TRBJ2-7; a possible D gene is TRBD1 (9 bases). Trimming took off 0 bases at V and 6 bases at J, with 22 bases between the two ends. CDR3 length: 17 residues. Germline assignment: CDR1 SGHRS and CDR2 YFSETQ. The CDR3 bases are TGCGCCAGCAGCTTGGGGATCCGGGACAGGGCGGGGGGCGAGCAGTACTTC. Its translation is CASSLGIRDRAGGEQYF.

The chain joins TRBV10-1 to TRBJ1-2; 7 nucleotides align to TRBD1. J gave up 7 bases and V 4 bases, and 6 bases lay outside the gene matches. Germline CDR1 WNHNN, CDR2 SYGVQD (reference sequence). The CDR3 spans 13 residues. The CDR3 DNA follows: TGCGCCAGCAGTGGAGAGGGGGCGCCTGGCTACACCTTC. Protein: CASSGEGAPGYTF.

The chain couples TRBV5-4 to TRBJ2-5, with D perhaps matching TRBD1 or TRBD2 (6 bases each). Germline lookup yields CDR1 SGHNT and CDR2 YYREEE (reference sequence). The ends were cut back, 5 bases at V and 2 bases at J, with 16 bases in the middle. The CDR3 covers 15 residues. Here the CDR3 reads CASRILGGPQETQYF. CDR3 bases: TGTGCCAGCAGGATACTGGGGGGCCCACAAGAGACCCAGTACTTC.

The V and J genes are TRBV15 and TRBJ2-1, with TRBD1 matching 9 bases. The CDR3 consists of 15 residues. Germline values: CDR1 LNHNV, CDR2 YYDKDF (reference sequence). V trimming: 4 bases; J trimming: 8 bases; junction bases outside the gene matches: 9. The CDR3 spells CATSIGDRAGDEQFF. DNA for the CDR3: TGTGCCACCAGCATAGGGGACAGGGCGGGGGATGAGCAGTTCTTC. Full variable domain (remainder filled in from reference TRBV15 and TRBJ2-1): DAMVIQNPRYQVTQFGKPVTLSCSQTLNHNVMYWYQQKSSQAPKLLFHYYDKDFNNEADTPDNFQSRRPNTSFCFLDIRSPGLGDTAMYLCATSIGDRAGDEQFFGPGTRLTVL.

The chain uses TRBV4-1 and TRBJ2-3; 10 nucleotides agree with TRBD2. CDR3 length: 19 amino acids. Trimming removed 0 bases from V and 0 bases from J; junction bases left unmatched: 9. In germline, CDR1 is MGHRA, CDR2 YSYEKL. CDR3 residues: CASSQDGASGSTSTDTQYF. The CDR3 DNA sequence: TGCGCCAGCAGCCAAGATGGGGCTAGCGGGAGCACTAGCACAGATACGCAGTATTTT.

The gene calls are TRBV7-9 and TRBJ1-6; 7 positions match TRBD1. This CDR3 is 17 amino acids long. Germline values: CDR1 SEHNR, CDR2 FQNEAQ (reference sequence). After removal of 2 bases from V and 9 bases from J, the junction contained 13 bases not matched to a gene. The CDR3 protein is CASSLPSQTGSGSPLHF. The CDR3 DNA follows: TGTGCCAGCAGCTTACCCTCCCAGACAGGGAGCGGTTCACCCCTCCACTTT. Together with reference TRBV7-9 and TRBJ1-6, the CDR3 gives the full variable domain: DTGVSQNPRHKITKRGQNVTFRCDPISEHNRLYWYRQTLGQGPEFLTYFQNEAQLEKSRLLSDRFSAERPKGSFSTLEIQRTEQGDSAMYLCASSLPSQTGSGSPLHFGNGTRLTVT.

This chain connects TRBV9 to TRBJ1-4; 7 nucleotides agree with TRBD1. Germline assignment: CDR1 SGDLS and CDR2 YYNGEE. This CDR3 is 14 amino acids long. V gave up 4 bases and J gave up 8 bases; unmatched junction bases: 8. CDR3 region: CASSSRQGGEKLFF. CDR3 coding DNA: TGTGCCAGCAGCAGCCGACAGGGTGGCGAAAAACTGTTTTTT. Drawing the rest from reference TRBV9 and TRBJ1-4, the complete variable domain is DSGVTQTPKHLITATGQRVTLRCSPRSGDLSVYWYQQSLDQGLQFLIQYYNGEERAKGNILERFSAQQFPDLHSELNLSSLELGDSALYFCASSSRQGGEKLFFGSGTQLSVL.

The genes are TRBV7-6 and TRBJ2-6; D gene ambiguous. Germline V CDR1 and CDR2: SGHVS, FNYEAQ. The CDR3 has 14 amino acids. Trimming removed 6 bases at V and 0 bases at J, with 6 bases between. The CDR3 loop reads CASSRLSGANVLTF. CDR3 bases: TGTGCCAGCAGTCGACTCTCTGGGGCCAACGTCCTGACTTTC.

This clone has more than one count but fewer than ten. Here the CDR3 reads CASSPPLPGTRGTGELFF. The DNA for the CDR3 is TGTGCCAGCAGCCCCCCCCTTCCGGGGACTAGAGGCACCGGGGAGCTGTTTTTT. The chain recombines TRBV7-3 with TRBJ2-2, with TRBD2 matching over 8 bases. This CDR3 has 18 amino acids. The junction had 15 bases not matched to a gene; V was cut back by 5 bases and J by 4 bases. CDR1 is SGHTA and CDR2 is FQGTGA in the germline V gene.

This chain joins TRBV18 and TRBJ2-1; D remains unclear. Trimming stripped 3 bases from V and 9 bases from J, with 9 bases between. Germline CDR1 KGHSH, CDR2 LQKENI. The CDR3 is 12 residues long. The CDR3: CASSPEMAEQFF. The DNA for the CDR3 is TGTGCCAGCTCACCGGAGATGGCTGAGCAGTTCTTC. Drawing the rest from reference TRBV18 and TRBJ2-1, the complete variable domain is NAGVMQNPRHLVRRRGQEARLRCSPMKGHSHVYWYRQLPEEGLKFMVYLQKENIIDESGMPKERFSAEFPKEGPSILRIQQVVRGDSAAYFCASSPEMAEQFFGPGTRLTVL.

The chain employs TRBV2 and TRBJ1-4, with 9 bases that match TRBD1. Germline trimming cut 4 bases from V and 4 bases from J; bases unmatched to any gene: 7. The CDR3 consists of 16 residues. CDR1 SNHLY and CDR2 FYNNEI come from the germline V gene. Here the CDR3 reads CASSAGTGFSNEKLFF. The CDR3 bases are TGTGCCAGCAGTGCCGGGACAGGGTTCAGTAATGAAAAACTGTTTTTT.

The chain is built from TRBV30 and TRBJ2-1; D might be TRBD1 or TRBD2, each matching 6 bases. V lost 3 bases and J lost 5, with 11 bases in between. Germline lookup yields CDR1 GTSNPN and CDR2 SVGIG (reference sequence). The CDR3 is 13 amino acids. The DNA of the CDR3 is TGTGCCTGGAGCTCAAGGGGGGACAATGAGCAGTTCTTC. Residues: CAWSSRGDNEQFF.

The rearrangement uses TRBV9 and TRBJ2-2, with a weak D call TRBD1 (5 bases). The CDR3 spans 13 residues. V lost 0 bases, J lost 6 bases, and 6 bases lay in between. Germline V CDR1 and CDR2: SGDLS, YYNGEE. CDR3 sequence: CASSVDRPGELFF. The CDR3 DNA sequence: TGTGCCAGCAGCGTAGACAGGCCCGGGGAGCTGTTTTTT.

The rearrangement joins TRBV9 to TRBJ2-1; D is perhaps TRBD2 (6 bases). Per germline, CDR1 SGDLS and CDR2 YYNGEE. There are 15 residues in the CDR3. V was shortened by 1 base and J by 8 bases, with 16 bases between the two germline ends. CDR3 bases: TGTGCCAGCAGCGTACCCGGGACTGACCGACATGAGCAGTTCTTC. Protein: CASSVPGTDRHEQFF.

The count of this clone is one. This chain connects TRBV5-6 to TRBJ1-1, with D possibly being TRBD1 (6 bases). The CDR3 is 16 amino acids. The germline V and J ends were trimmed by 2 bases and 2 bases, with 16 bases remaining between them. Germline V gene lookup returns CDR1 SGHDT and CDR2 YYEEEE. The DNA of the CDR3 is TGTGCCAGCAGCTTTGGGGGGGCCGGGACCAACACTGAAGCTTTCTTT. The encoded protein is CASSFGGAGTNTEAFF.

This chain uses TRBV30 with TRBJ1-2, with D possibly matching TRBD1 (5 bases). This CDR3 has 13 residues. Germline values: CDR1 GTSNPN, CDR2 SVGIG (reference sequence). Trimming left V 5 bases short and J 5 bases short, with 15 bases between. CDR3 nucleotides: TGTGCCTGGTATCGGGGGGTAGGGTATGGCTACACCTTC. Translating gives CAWYRGVGYGYTF.

The rearrangement joins TRBV19 to TRBJ1-6, with D uncertain. The CDR3 totals 17 residues. CDR1 LNHDA and CDR2 SQIVND come from the germline V gene (reference sequence). V was trimmed by 5 bases and J by 10 bases, leaving 24 bases between them. CDR3 sequence (DNA): TGTGCCAGTAGTGTGTCTGGCCAGGCTCGCGGCAAATCACCCCTCCACTTT. Translated, it gives CASSVSGQARGKSPLHF.

The gene calls are TRBV6-4 and TRBJ2-1; possibly TRBD1 or TRBD2 for D (5 bases each). Trimming took 7 bases from V and 5 from J, leaving 15 bases between them. CDR3 length: 14 residues. In germline, CDR1 is MRHNA, CDR2 SNTAGT. CDR3 sequence reads: CASKPGPKNNEQFF. CDR3 coding DNA: TGTGCCAGCAAGCCGGGACCGAAGAACAATGAGCAGTTCTTC.

This clone has more than one count but fewer than ten. This chain uses TRBV27 with TRBJ2-7; no clear D. V was trimmed by 6 bases and J by 2 bases, leaving 11 bases between them. CDR1 is MNHEY and CDR2 is SMNVEV in the germline V gene (reference sequence). This CDR3 comprises 13 residues. The CDR3 spells CASSPGGTYEQYF. In DNA form, the CDR3 reads TGTGCCAGCAGCCCGGGCGGTACCTACGAGCAGTACTTC.

The chain has TRBV2 and TRBJ2-5; the match to TRBD1 covers 7 bases. Trimming cost V 5 bases and J 3 bases; bases outside gene matches: 3. This CDR3 comprises 13 residues. CDR1 is SNHLY, CDR2 FYNNEI, per germline. In nucleotides, the CDR3 is TGTGCCAGCAGTTCGGGACAGAAAGAGACCCAGTACTTC. Residues: CASSSGQKETQYF. Together with reference TRBV2 and TRBJ2-5, the CDR3 gives the full variable domain: EPEVTQTPSHQVTQMGQEVILRCVPISNHLYFYWYRQILGQKVEFLVSFYNNEISEKSEIFDDQFSVERPDGSNFTLKIRSTKLEDSAMYFCASSSGQKETQYFGPGTRLLVL.